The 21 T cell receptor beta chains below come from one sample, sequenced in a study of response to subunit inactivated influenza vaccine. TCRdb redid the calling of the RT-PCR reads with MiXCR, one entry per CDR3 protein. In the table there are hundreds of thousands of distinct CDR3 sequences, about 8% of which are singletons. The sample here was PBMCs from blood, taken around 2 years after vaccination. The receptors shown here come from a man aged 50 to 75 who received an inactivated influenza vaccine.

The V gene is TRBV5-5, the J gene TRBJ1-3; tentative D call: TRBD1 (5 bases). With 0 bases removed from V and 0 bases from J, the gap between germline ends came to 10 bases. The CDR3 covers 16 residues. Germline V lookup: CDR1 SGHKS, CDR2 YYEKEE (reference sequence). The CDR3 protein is CASSLAEGISGNTIYF. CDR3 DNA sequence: TGTGCCAGCAGCTTGGCCGAGGGGATCTCTGGAAACACCATATATTTT.

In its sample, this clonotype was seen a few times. The CDR3 nucleotides are TGCAGCGTTGAAGACGGGGGACTAGCGGGAGTGGGCACAGATACGCAGTATTTT. It translates to CSVEDGGLAGVGTDTQYF. The chain combines TRBV29-1 with TRBJ2-3, with 14 bases fitting TRBD2. The CDR3 extends over 18 amino acids. The V segment lost 0 bases and the J segment 1 base; nucleotides outside the gene matches: 6. Germline V gene data show CDR1 as SQVTM and CDR2 as ANQGSEA.

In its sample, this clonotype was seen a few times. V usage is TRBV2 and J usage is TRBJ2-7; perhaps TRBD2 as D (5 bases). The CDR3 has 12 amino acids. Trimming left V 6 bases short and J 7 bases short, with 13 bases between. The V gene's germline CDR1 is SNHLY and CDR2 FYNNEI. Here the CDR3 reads CASRGPGEEQYF. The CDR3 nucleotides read TGTGCCAGCAGGGGCCCCGGGGAAGAGCAGTACTTC.

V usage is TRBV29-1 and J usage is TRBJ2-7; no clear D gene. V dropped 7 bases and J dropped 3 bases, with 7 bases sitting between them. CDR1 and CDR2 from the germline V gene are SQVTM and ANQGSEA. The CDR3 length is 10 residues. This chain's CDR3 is CSAVNYEQYF. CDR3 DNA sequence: TGCAGCGCCGTGAACTACGAGCAGTACTTC.

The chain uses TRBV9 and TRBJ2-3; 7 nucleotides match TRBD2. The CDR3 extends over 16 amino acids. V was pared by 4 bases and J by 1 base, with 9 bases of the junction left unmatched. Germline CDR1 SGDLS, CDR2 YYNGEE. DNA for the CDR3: TGTGCCAGCAGCCCCCCCGCGGCGGGGGGCACAGATACGCAGTATTTT. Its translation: CASSPPAAGGTDTQYF.

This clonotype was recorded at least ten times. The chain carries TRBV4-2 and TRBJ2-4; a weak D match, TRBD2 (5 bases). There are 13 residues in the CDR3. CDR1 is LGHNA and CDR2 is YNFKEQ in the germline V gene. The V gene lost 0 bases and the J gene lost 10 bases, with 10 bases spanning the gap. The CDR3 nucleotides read TGTGCCAGCAGCCAAGATTCGAGGGCAATTCAGTACTTC. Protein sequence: CASSQDSRAIQYF.

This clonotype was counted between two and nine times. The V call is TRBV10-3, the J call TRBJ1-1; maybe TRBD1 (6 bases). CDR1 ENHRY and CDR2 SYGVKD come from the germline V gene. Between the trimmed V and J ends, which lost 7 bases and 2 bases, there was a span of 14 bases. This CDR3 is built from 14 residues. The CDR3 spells CAIISGVGNTEAFF. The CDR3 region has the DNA TGTGCCATCATCTCAGGGGTCGGTAACACTGAAGCTTTCTTT.

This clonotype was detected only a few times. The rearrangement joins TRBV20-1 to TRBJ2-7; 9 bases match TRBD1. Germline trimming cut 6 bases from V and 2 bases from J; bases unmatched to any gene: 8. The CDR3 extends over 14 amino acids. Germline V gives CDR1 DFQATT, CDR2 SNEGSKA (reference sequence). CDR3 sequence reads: CSAQQGAITYEQYF. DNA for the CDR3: TGCAGTGCGCAACAGGGGGCAATAACCTACGAGCAGTACTTC.

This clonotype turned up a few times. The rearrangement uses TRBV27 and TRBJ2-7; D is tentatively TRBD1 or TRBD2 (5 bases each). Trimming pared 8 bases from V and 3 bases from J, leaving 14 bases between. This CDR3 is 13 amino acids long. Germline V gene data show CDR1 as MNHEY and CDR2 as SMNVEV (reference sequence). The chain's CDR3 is CASGIEGFYEQYF. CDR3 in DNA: TGTGCCAGCGGAATAGAGGGGTTCTACGAGCAGTACTTC.

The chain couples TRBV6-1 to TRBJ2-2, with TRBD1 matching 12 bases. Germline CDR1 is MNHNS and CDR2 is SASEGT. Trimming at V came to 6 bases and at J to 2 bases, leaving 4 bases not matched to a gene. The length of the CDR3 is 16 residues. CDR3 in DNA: TGTGCCAGCAGAGGGACAGGGGGCGGTAACACCGGGGAGCTGTTTTTT. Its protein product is CASRGTGGGNTGELFF.

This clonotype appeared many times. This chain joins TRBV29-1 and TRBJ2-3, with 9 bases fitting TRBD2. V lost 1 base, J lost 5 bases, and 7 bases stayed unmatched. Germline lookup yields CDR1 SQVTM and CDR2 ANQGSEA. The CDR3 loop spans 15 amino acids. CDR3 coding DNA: TGCAGCGTTGAAGGCGGGCTAGCGGGAAAAGATACGCAGTATTTT. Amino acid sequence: CSVEGGLAGKDTQYF.

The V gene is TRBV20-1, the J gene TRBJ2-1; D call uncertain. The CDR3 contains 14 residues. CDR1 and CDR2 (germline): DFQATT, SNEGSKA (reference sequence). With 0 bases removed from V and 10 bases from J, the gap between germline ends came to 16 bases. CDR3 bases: TGCAGTGCTAGAGACCCGACAAGCCGACGGGAGCAGTTCTTC. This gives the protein CSARDPTSRREQFF.

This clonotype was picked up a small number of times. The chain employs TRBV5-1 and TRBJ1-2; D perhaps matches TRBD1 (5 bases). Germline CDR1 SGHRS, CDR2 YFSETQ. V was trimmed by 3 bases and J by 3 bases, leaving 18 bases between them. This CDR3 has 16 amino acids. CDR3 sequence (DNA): TGCGCCAGCAGCTCCTCGGGGCGGCAGTCAGACTATGGCTACACCTTC. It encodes CASSSSGRQSDYGYTF.

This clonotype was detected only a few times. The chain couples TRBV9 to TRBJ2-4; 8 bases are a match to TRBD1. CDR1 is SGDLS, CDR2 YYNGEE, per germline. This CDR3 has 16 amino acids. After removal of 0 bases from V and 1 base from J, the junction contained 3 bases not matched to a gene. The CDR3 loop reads CASSVEQGAAKNIQYF. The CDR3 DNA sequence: TGTGCCAGCAGCGTAGAGCAGGGGGCGGCCAAAAACATTCAGTACTTC.

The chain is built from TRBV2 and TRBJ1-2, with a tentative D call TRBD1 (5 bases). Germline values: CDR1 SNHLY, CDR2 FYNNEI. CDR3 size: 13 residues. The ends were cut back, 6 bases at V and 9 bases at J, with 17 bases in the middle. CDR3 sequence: CASSETVGYSYTF. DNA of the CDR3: TGTGCCAGCAGCGAGACAGTGGGATATAGCTACACCTTC. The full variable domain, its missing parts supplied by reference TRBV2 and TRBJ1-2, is EPEVTQTPSHQVTQMGQEVILRCVPISNHLYFYWYRQILGQKVEFLVSFYNNEISEKSEIFDDQFSVERPDGSNFTLKIRSTKLEDSAMYFCASSETVGYSYTFGSGTRLTVV.

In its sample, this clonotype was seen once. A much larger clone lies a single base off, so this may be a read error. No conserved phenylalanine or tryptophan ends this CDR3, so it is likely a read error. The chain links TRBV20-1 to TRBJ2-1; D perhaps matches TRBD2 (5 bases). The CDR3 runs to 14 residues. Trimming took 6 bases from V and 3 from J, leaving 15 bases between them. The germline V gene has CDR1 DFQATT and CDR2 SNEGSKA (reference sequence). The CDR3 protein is CSAKRKINYNEQFS. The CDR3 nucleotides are TGCAGTGCCAAGCGGAAGATAAACTACAATGAGCAGTTCTCC.

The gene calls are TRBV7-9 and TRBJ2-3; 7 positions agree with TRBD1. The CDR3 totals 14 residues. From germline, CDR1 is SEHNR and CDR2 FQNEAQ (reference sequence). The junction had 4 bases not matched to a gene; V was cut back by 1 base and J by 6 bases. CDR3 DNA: TGTGCCAGCAGCTTAGGAGGGGGCGGGGATACGCAGTATTTT. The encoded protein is CASSLGGGGDTQYF.

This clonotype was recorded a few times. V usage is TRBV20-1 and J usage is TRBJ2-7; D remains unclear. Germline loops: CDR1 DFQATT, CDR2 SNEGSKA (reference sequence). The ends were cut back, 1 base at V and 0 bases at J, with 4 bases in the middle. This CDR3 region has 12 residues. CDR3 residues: CSARGLSYEQYF. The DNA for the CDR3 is TGCAGTGCTAGAGGGCTCTCCTACGAGCAGTACTTC.

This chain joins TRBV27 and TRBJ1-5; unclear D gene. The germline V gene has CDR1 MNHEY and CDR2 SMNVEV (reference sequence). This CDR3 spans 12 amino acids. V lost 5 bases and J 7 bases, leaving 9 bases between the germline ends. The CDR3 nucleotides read TGTGCCAGCAGTACGGCGGGGCAGCCCCAGCATTTT. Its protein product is CASSTAGQPQHF.

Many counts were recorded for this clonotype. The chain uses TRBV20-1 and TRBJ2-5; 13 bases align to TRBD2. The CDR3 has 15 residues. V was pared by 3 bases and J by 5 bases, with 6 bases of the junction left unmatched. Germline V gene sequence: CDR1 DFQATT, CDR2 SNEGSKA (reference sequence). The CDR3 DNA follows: TGCAGTGCTAGGATCGGGACTAGCGGGGTGGAGACCCAGTACTTC. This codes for CSARIGTSGVETQYF.

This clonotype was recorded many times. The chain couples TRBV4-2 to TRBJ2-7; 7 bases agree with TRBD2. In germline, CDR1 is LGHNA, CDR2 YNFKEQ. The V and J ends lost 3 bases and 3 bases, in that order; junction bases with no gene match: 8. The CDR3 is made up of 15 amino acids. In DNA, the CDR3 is TGTGCCAGCAGCCAGGTGGAGCGGGAACACTACGAGCAGTACTTC. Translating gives CASSQVEREHYEQYF.